What follows is one T cell receptor beta chain and its context. With 4 bases removed from V and 4 bases from J, the gap between germline ends came to 11 bases. Looked up from germline, CDR1 is SGHDT and CDR2 is YYEEEE. The CDR3 length is 13 residues. The sample is drawn from a study of cytotoxic CD8 clonotypes in ibrutinib-treated CLL. The planned depth of sequencing spanned 1 in 200,000 to 1 in 1 million T cells. The protocol was immunoSEQ multiplex PCR, while the TCRdb copy is restricted to in-frame clones and leaves out a portion. This table has some 93,000 clones, about 78% appearing once. This TCR derives from a human donor with chronic lymphocytic leukemia. The V and J genes are TRBV5-6 and TRBJ2-5, with D possibly matching TRBD2 (5 bases). Sequenced material: PBMCs, taken after 12 months of ibrutinib treatment. This chain's CDR3 is CASSIRTLETQYF. CDR3 nucleotide sequence: TGTGCCAGCAGCATTCGGACTTTAGAGACCCAGTACTTC.